This entry lists 4 T cell receptor beta chains sequenced from one sample in a study of cytomegalovirus exposure and HLA in healthy donors. The PCR had 60 Vbeta and 13 Jbeta primers. The assay was immunoSEQ multiplex PCR, and TCRdb's table has in-frame clones only and misses some. Of roughly 100,000 clones in the sample, under 85% were seen once. The sequenced sample was PBMCs. Receptors were obtained from a man aged 35 to 55 in good health and CMV-seronegative.

The chain combines TRBV6-1 with TRBJ2-1; a possible D gene is TRBD2 (6 bases). CDR1 is MNHNS and CDR2 is SASEGT in the germline V gene. V dropped 6 bases and J dropped 9 bases, with 12 bases sitting between them. This CDR3 region has 12 residues. CDR3 residues: CASSKTGGEQFF. The CDR3, as DNA: TGTGCCAGCAGCAAGACCGGGGGTGAGCAGTTCTTC.

V is TRBV29-1 and J is TRBJ2-1; D might be TRBD1 (5 bases). Per germline, CDR1 SQVTM and CDR2 ANQGSEA. Trimming stripped 7 bases from V and 6 bases from J, with 10 bases between. The CDR3 sequence is 11 residues long. The CDR3 loop reads CSGNTGNEQFF. The CDR3 coding sequence is TGCAGCGGAAACACAGGCAATGAGCAGTTCTTC.

There are a few counts of this clone. The gene calls are TRBV6-4 and TRBJ2-3; D ambiguous. CDR1 and CDR2 (germline): MRHNA, SNTAGT. Trimming cost V 3 bases and J 4 bases, with 11 bases left between them. This CDR3 is built from 14 residues. The CDR3 nucleotides read TGTGCCAGCAGTGAGAAAGGCGAGGCAGATACGCAGTATTTT. Amino acids: CASSEKGEADTQYF.

This clone was recorded a few times. This chain connects TRBV19 to TRBJ2-3; 12 positions agree with TRBD2. Germline values: CDR1 LNHDA, CDR2 SQIVND (reference sequence). The CDR3 length is 18 residues. V lost 3 bases, J lost 0 bases, and 7 bases stayed unmatched. The CDR3, as DNA: TGTGCCAGTAGTATCCGAGGACTAGCGGGATGGAGCACAGATACGCAGTATTTT. Protein sequence: CASSIRGLAGWSTDTQYF.